What follows are 28 T cell receptor beta chains derived from one specimen sequenced in a study of T cells after posttransplantation cyclophosphamide. Libraries were prepared by immunoSEQ multiplex PCR; TCRdb keeps only in-frame clonotypes and omits some of them. The sample shows roughly 42,000 clones, no singletons; the ten largest hold approximately 4.9%. The specimen was PBMCs. The receptors shown here come from a woman in her forties or fifties in good health and a related stem cell transplant donor.

Many counts were recorded for this clone. This sequence joins TRBV19 and TRBJ1-1, with TRBD1 identical over 8 bases. Germline trimming cut 5 bases from V and 2 bases from J; bases unmatched to any gene: 7. The CDR3 loop spans 15 amino acids. CDR1 LNHDA and CDR2 SQIVND come from the germline V gene (reference sequence). CDR3 protein: CASSGQGAVNTEAFF. In DNA, the CDR3 is TGTGCCAGTAGTGGGCAGGGGGCCGTTAACACTGAAGCTTTCTTT.

This clone was recorded many times. This rearrangement joins TRBV9 to TRBJ2-2, with TRBD2 matching over 8 bases. The germline CDR1 and CDR2 sequences are SGDLS and YYNGEE. The CDR3 length is 18 residues. J lost 4 bases, V lost 0 bases, and 11 bases had no gene match. The CDR3: CASSVDSSGGLGTGELFF. CDR3 bases: TGTGCCAGCAGCGTAGATTCTTCGGGGGGGCTCGGCACCGGGGAGCTGTTTTTT.

Concerning this clone: This may be a read error, as it is one base from a much larger clone. The rearrangement links TRBV5-5 to TRBJ1-2; D may be TRBD1 (5 bases). CDR1 and CDR2 (germline): SGHKS, YYEKEE (reference sequence). The CDR3 loop spans 13 amino acids. Between the trimmed V and J ends, which lost 0 bases and 7 bases, there was a span of 10 bases. DNA of the CDR3: TGTGCCAGCAGCTTGGCAGGGTGGCGTGGCTACACCTTC. This gives the protein CASSLAGWRGYTF.

This clone was counted ten times or more. The DNA of the CDR3 is TGTGCCAGCAGCTTGAGTAGCGGGGGCCTCTCCTACGAGCAGTACTTC. This codes for CASSLSSGGLSYEQYF. The V and J genes are TRBV5-4 and TRBJ2-7; 9 bases are shared with TRBD2. V gave up 1 base and J gave up 0 bases; unmatched junction bases: 5. CDR1 is SGHNT, CDR2 YYREEE, per germline (reference sequence). There are 16 residues in the CDR3.

This clone showed up many times. V gene TRBV12-5 combines with J gene TRBJ2-3, with 9 bases lining up with TRBD1. The germline gives CDR1 LGHNT, CDR2 FRNRAP. The junction had 3 bases not matched to a gene; V was cut back by 3 bases and J by 2 bases. The CDR3 covers 15 residues. In DNA, the CDR3 is TGTGCTAGTGGTTTAAGGGACAGGGTCACAGATACGCAGTATTTT. Its protein is CASGLRDRVTDTQYF.

In its sample, this clone was seen many times. The rearrangement joins TRBV5-6 to TRBJ2-1, with a possible D match to TRBD2 (6 bases). The germline CDR1 and CDR2 sequences are SGHDT and YYEEEE. There are 13 residues in the CDR3. V was pared by 4 bases and J by 5 bases, with 10 bases between. CDR3 region: CASSPGGHNEQFF. CDR3 DNA sequence: TGTGCCAGCAGCCCTGGAGGGCACAATGAGCAGTTCTTC.

This clone has ten or more counts. This chain links TRBV5-4 with TRBJ2-4; D is possibly TRBD1 (5 bases). The germline V gene has CDR1 SGHNT and CDR2 YYREEE (reference sequence). V lost 0 bases and J 1 base, leaving 14 bases between the germline ends. CDR3 length: 17 amino acids. The CDR3 loop reads CASSLGTGWGAKNIQYF. The CDR3, as DNA: TGTGCCAGCAGCTTGGGCACAGGTTGGGGCGCCAAAAACATTCAGTACTTC.

This clone was recorded at least ten times. The chain has TRBV5-5 and TRBJ2-6; the D gene is possibly TRBD1 (6 bases). CDR3 length: 18 residues. CDR1 is SGHKS and CDR2 is YYEKEE in the germline V gene (reference sequence). V was shortened by 3 bases and J by 0 bases, with 16 bases between the two germline ends. Here the CDR3 reads CASSWGMGADSGANVLTF. The CDR3 nucleotides are TGTGCCAGCAGCTGGGGTATGGGGGCGGACTCTGGGGCCAACGTCCTGACTTTC.

This clone was counted many times. The CDR3 spells CASSAAVAGGTYEQYF. The CDR3 nucleotides read TGTGCCAGCAGCGCCGCGGTAGCGGGGGGTACCTACGAGCAGTACTTC. The chain combines TRBV9 with TRBJ2-7; 10 bases match TRBD2. The J segment lost 2 bases and the V segment lost 3 bases, leaving 8 bases of the junction unmatched. Germline values: CDR1 SGDLS, CDR2 YYNGEE. This CDR3 region has 16 residues.

This clone was counted ten times or more. One end of the junction is discordant with germline, which a read error may explain. V usage is TRBV7-2 and J usage is TRBJ2-2; TRBD2 agrees at 8 bases. Germline V lookup: CDR1 SGHTA, CDR2 FQGNSA. The CDR3 runs 16 residues. The CDR3 loop reads CASSPPGGWGSGELLF. The CDR3 nucleotides are TGTGCCAGCAGTCCCCCGGGGGGGTGGGGATCCGGGGAGCTGCTTTTT. The full variable domain, completed using reference TRBV7-2 and TRBJ2-2, is GAGVSQSPSNKVTEKGKDVELRCDPISGHTALYWYRQSLGQGLEFLIYFQGNSAPDKSGLPSDRFSAERTGGSVSTLTIQRTQQEDSAVYLCASSPPGGWGSGELLFGEGSRLTVL.

This clone was detected many times. The chain uses TRBV7-2 and TRBJ1-4, with 12 bases fitting TRBD1. Unmatched junction bases numbered 11, after V lost 6 bases and J lost 12 bases. CDR1 SGHTA and CDR2 FQGNSA come from the germline V gene. CDR3 length equals 15 residues. DNA of the CDR3: TGTGCCAGCAGTTCAGTCGGGACAGGGGGCCAGGAACTGTTTTTT. Translation gives CASSSVGTGGQELFF. Drawing the rest from reference TRBV7-2 and TRBJ1-4, the complete variable domain is GAGVSQSPSNKVTEKGKDVELRCDPISGHTALYWYRQSLGQGLEFLIYFQGNSAPDKSGLPSDRFSAERTGGSVSTLTIQRTQQEDSAVYLCASSSVGTGGQELFFGSGTQLSVL.

There are many counts of this clone. The chain carries TRBV5-1 and TRBJ2-7, with 7 bases fitting TRBD1. The CDR3 contains 15 residues. The V gene's germline CDR1 is SGHRS and CDR2 YFSETQ. V dropped 5 bases and J dropped 2; count of bases not matched to a gene: 10. DNA for the CDR3: TGCGCCAGCAGTGAGTTATACAGGGGAACCTACGAGCAGTACTTC. This codes for CASSELYRGTYEQYF.

This clone was picked up many times. V and J are TRBV10-2 and TRBJ1-1, with D tentatively TRBD1 (6 bases). V lost 2 bases, J lost 1 base, and 11 bases lay in between. The CDR3 has 15 residues. From germline, CDR1 is WSHSY and CDR2 SAAADI. CDR3 nucleotide sequence: TGCGCCAGCAGTGAGCCCTCCAGGGGGAACACTGAAGCTTTCTTT. Translation gives CASSEPSRGNTEAFF.

This clone was detected many times. The chain links TRBV5-1 to TRBJ2-7; the D gene is possibly TRBD2 (5 bases). This CDR3 comprises 14 residues. Trimming took 5 bases from V and 1 from J, leaving 13 bases between them. The germline gives CDR1 SGHRS, CDR2 YFSETQ. DNA for the CDR3: TGCGCCAGCAGAGAAAGTAGACTATCCTACGAGCAGTACTTC. Translation: CASRESRLSYEQYF.

Ten or more counts support this clone. CDR3 nucleotides: TGTGCCAGCAGTGAACCGGGGAGCTCTGGAAACACCATATATTTT. Translating gives CASSEPGSSGNTIYF. V is TRBV6-1 and J is TRBJ1-3, with no clear D. This CDR3 contains 15 residues. Per the germline V gene, CDR1 is MNHNS and CDR2 is SASEGT. Trimming removed 2 bases at V and 0 bases at J, with 8 bases between.

Ten or more counts support this clone. The V call is TRBV29-1, the J call TRBJ2-5, with a tentative D call TRBD1 (6 bases). This CDR3 is 12 amino acids long. Germline V gene data show CDR1 as SQVTM and CDR2 as ANQGSEA. V lost 7 bases to trimming and J lost 2 bases, with 11 bases between them. CDR3 in DNA: TGCAGCGCATTTGGACAGCAAGAGACCCAGTACTTC. This gives the protein CSAFGQQETQYF.

This clone came up many times. This chain uses TRBV6-7 with TRBJ1-2; possible D gene TRBD1, 6 bases. Being an ORF, TRBV6-7 has a function that is uncertain. Trimming shortened V by 0 bases and J by 13 bases, and 18 bases separated the two germline ends. The CDR3 is 14 residues long. CDR3 sequence reads: CASSYSLRQGLLTF. CDR3 in DNA: TGTGCCAGCAGTTACTCTCTTCGGCAGGGGTTACTCACCTTC.

This clone was recorded many times. The rearrangement links TRBV7-8 to TRBJ1-4; D ambiguous. In germline, CDR1 is SGHVS, CDR2 FQNEAQ. This CDR3 has 15 amino acids. Trimming took 1 base from V and 6 from J, leaving 12 bases between them. For the CDR3, the DNA is TGTGCCAGCAGCTTAGAGAGGATTCGGCATGAAAAACTGTTTTTT. It encodes CASSLERIRHEKLFF.

In this sample, this clone turned up many times. The rearrangement links TRBV5-6 to TRBJ1-1; 9 positions agree with TRBD1. Germline V lookup: CDR1 SGHDT, CDR2 YYEEEE. CDR3 length equals 15 residues. With V trimmed by 4 bases and J by 8 bases, 12 bases remained unmatched. CDR3 sequence: CASSVWTGVVSEAFF. The CDR3, as DNA: TGTGCCAGCAGCGTTTGGACAGGGGTTGTGTCCGAAGCTTTCTTT. Based on the CDR3 plus reference TRBV5-6 and TRBJ1-1, the full variable domain is DAGVTQSPTHLIKTRGQQVTLRCSPKSGHDTVSWYQQALGQGPQFIFQYYEEEERQRGNFPDRFSGHQFPNYSSELNVNALLLGDSALYLCASSVWTGVVSEAFFGQGTRLTVV.

Ten or more counts support this clone. The J gene is TRBJ2-1, the V gene TRBV7-2; D possibly corresponds to TRBD1 (6 bases). Germline CDR1 reads SGHTA; CDR2 reads FQGNSA. Trimming cost V 2 bases and J 6 bases, with 20 bases left between them. This CDR3 is built from 17 residues. This chain's CDR3 is CASSLIIYSGVPNEQFF. Here the CDR3 DNA reads TGTGCCAGCAGCTTAATAATTTACTCAGGGGTGCCCAATGAGCAGTTCTTC.

This clone was counted ten times or more. The chain has TRBV27 and TRBJ1-3, with D uncertain. The germline gives CDR1 MNHEY, CDR2 SMNVEV (reference sequence). Trimming cost V 6 bases and J 3 bases, with 18 bases left between them. The CDR3 extends over 16 amino acids. CDR3 bases: TGTGCCAGCAGGTCCGGCGGCGTATTGGATGGAAACACCATATATTTT. Its protein product is CASRSGGVLDGNTIYF.

This clone has only a few counts. This chain connects TRBV28 to TRBJ1-1, with TRBD1 matching 10 bases. The CDR3 contains 14 residues. CDR1 and CDR2 from the germline V gene are MDHEN and SYDVKM. With V trimmed by 6 bases and J by 6 bases, 7 bases remained unmatched. The CDR3 sequence: CASRKTGGEPEAFF. CDR3 nucleotides: TGTGCCAGCAGGAAGACAGGGGGCGAACCTGAAGCTTTCTTT.

Many counts were recorded for this clone. The V and J genes are TRBV11-3 and TRBJ1-1; 7 nucleotides align to TRBD1. Germline V gives CDR1 SGHNT, CDR2 YENEEA. The CDR3 covers 13 residues. The V and J ends lost 5 bases and 4 bases, in that order; junction bases with no gene match: 4. The CDR3 spells CASSQDRFTEAFF. In DNA form, the CDR3 reads TGTGCCAGCAGCCAGGACAGGTTCACTGAAGCTTTCTTT.

A word on this clone: A much more abundant neighbour one base away suggests this may be a read error. This chain links TRBV7-9 with TRBJ2-1; 15 bases agree with TRBD2. From germline, CDR1 is SEHNR and CDR2 FQNEAQ (reference sequence). This CDR3 comprises 18 residues. Trimming took 5 bases from V and 2 from J; bases not matched to a gene: 7. CDR3 DNA sequence: TGTGCCAGCAGCCCTCGGACTAGCGGGGGGGGACCCTACAATGAGCAGTTCTTC. Translating gives CASSPRTSGGGPYNEQFF.

This clone was seen a few times. This chain uses TRBV9 with TRBJ1-2; 12 bases agree with TRBD1. V trimming: 3 bases; J trimming: 1 base; junction bases outside the gene matches: 7. CDR1 is SGDLS, CDR2 YYNGEE, per germline. The CDR3 is 17 residues long. CDR3: CASSEPGTGGVNYGYTF. Written as DNA, the CDR3 is TGTGCCAGCAGCGAGCCCGGGACAGGGGGCGTTAACTATGGCTACACCTTC.

In its sample, this clone was seen many times. The chain combines TRBV5-4 with TRBJ2-1; D gene ambiguous. CDR3 length: 12 residues. From germline, CDR1 is SGHNT and CDR2 YYREEE (reference sequence). V lost 1 base, J lost 6 bases, and 5 bases lay in between. The CDR3, as DNA: TGTGCCAGCAGCTTGTCCGGCAATGAGCAGTTCTTC. Encoded protein: CASSLSGNEQFF.

This clone was found many times. The chain joins TRBV19 to TRBJ1-1; D not resolved. The ends were cut back, 6 bases at V and 1 base at J, with 12 bases in the middle. This CDR3 region has 14 residues. Germline CDR1 reads LNHDA; CDR2 reads SQIVND (reference sequence). CDR3 residues: CASRGMVRNTEAFF. CDR3 DNA: TGTGCCAGTAGGGGCATGGTCAGGAACACTGAAGCTTTCTTT.

This clone was picked up a small number of times. The CDR3 reads CASSLGSGGSSYEQYF. The CDR3 DNA follows: TGTGCCAGCAGCTTAGGTAGCGGGGGGTCGTCCTACGAGCAGTACTTC. The V and J genes are TRBV7-2 and TRBJ2-5; 10 bases fit TRBD2. The J call may be in error: the DNA end matches TRBJ2-7 better. CDR1 SGHTA and CDR2 FQGNSA come from the germline V gene. The CDR3 length is 16 residues.